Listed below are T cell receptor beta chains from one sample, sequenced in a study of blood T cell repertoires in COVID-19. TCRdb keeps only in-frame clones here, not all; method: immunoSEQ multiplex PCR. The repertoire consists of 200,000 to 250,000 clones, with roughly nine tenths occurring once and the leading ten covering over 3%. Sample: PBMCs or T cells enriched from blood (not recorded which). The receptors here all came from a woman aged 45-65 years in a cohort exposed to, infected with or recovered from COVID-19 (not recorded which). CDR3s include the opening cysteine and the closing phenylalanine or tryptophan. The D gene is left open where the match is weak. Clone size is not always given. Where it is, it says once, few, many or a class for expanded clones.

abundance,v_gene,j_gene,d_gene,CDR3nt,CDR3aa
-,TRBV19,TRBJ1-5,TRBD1,TGTGCCAGTAGTTTAGGGGGCGGCAATCAGCCCCAGCATTTT,CASSLGGGNQPQHF
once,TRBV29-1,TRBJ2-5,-,TGCAGCGCTGGGTGGGGAGGGGGCCAAGAGACCCAGTACTTC,CSAGWGGGQETQYF
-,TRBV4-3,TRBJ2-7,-,TGCGCCAGCAGCCAAGCGACGAGGGACTACGAGCAGTACTTC,CASSQATRDYEQYF
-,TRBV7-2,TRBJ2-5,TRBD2,TGTGCCAGCAGCCCTAGTCGGACTAGCGGGGAGACCCAGTACTTC,CASSPSRTSGETQYF
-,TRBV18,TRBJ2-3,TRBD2,TGTGCCAGCTCACCACTAGCGGGGAATTATGATACGCAGTATTTT,CASSPLAGNYDTQYF
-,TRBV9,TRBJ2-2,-,TGTGCCAGCAGCGTGAGCGTGACGGCAACCGGGGAGCTGTTTTTT,CASSVSVTATGELFF
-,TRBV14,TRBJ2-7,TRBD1,TGTGCCAGCAGCCAAGATCTGGGGACAGGGGTAGTCTACGAGCAGTACTTC,CASSQDLGTGVVYEQYF
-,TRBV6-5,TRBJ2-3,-,TGTGCCAGCAGTTACGTCAGGGAGGCAGATACGCAGTATTTT,CASSYVREADTQYF
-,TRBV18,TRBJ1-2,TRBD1,TGTGCCAGCTCACCACTATCCGGGACAGGGGGCCCATCTTCAGGTGGCTACACCTTC,CASSPLSGTGGPSSGGYTF
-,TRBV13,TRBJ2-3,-,TGTGCCAGCAGCCCTTCAGGGGGAGGGCAGTATTTT,CASSPSGGGQYF
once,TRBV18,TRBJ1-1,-,TGTGCCAGCTCACCCAATCCAACAGGGCCACTACTCATGAACACTGAAGCTTTCTTT,CASSPNPTGPLLMNTEAFF
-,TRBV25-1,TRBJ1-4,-,TGTGCCAGCACAACCACAGGTAGAAAACTGTTTTTT,CASTTTGRKLFF
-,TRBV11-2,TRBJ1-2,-,TGTGCCAGCAGCCCCGGGGAGGGGGGCGGCTACACCTTC,CASSPGEGGGYTF
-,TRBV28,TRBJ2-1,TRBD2,TGTGCCAGCAGTTTGACTAGCGGGGGTCTCAATGAGCAGTTCTTC,CASSLTSGGLNEQFF
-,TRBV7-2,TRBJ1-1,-,TGTGCCAGCAGCTTAGTAGGGGTGCGCACTGAAGCTTTCTTT,CASSLVGVRTEAFF
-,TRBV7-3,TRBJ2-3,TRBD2,TGTGCCAGCAGCTTCCACAGCGGGGGAACAGATACGCAGTATTTT,CASSFHSGGTDTQYF
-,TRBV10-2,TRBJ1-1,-,TGCGCCAGCAGAACAGGGCTGGAAGCTTTCTTT,CASRTGLEAFF
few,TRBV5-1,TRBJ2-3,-,TGCGCCAGCAGCTTGAACCCGGGACAAAGCGCACCAGATACGCAGTATTTT,CASSLNPGQSAPDTQYF
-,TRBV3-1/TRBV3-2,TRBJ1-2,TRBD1,TGTGCCAGCAGCCAGCTTGGACAGGGTCTGGATGGCTACACCTTC,CASSQLGQGLDGYTF
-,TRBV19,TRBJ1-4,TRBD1,TGTGCCAGTAGTCCAGGGGGAGCGACTAATGAAAAACTGTTTTTT,CASSPGGATNEKLFF
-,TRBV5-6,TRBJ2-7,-,TGTGCCAGCAGCCTAGACGGAGCTGGCTACGAGCAGTACTTC,CASSLDGAGYEQYF
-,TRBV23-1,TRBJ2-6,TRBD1,TGCGCCAGCAGTCCCCGGGACAGGGGTAGGAGAGGGGCCAACGTCCTGACTTTC,CASSPRDRGRRGANVLTF
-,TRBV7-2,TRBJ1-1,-,TGTGCCAGCAGCTTAGATTGGAATTTCAGGGTGGTGGCTGAAGCTTTCTTT,CASSLDWNFRVVAEAFF
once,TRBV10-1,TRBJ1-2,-,TGCGCCAGCACCAACGGGCGGGAGGTTAACTATGGCTACACCTTC,CASTNGREVNYGYTF